What follows describes a single TCR beta chain. Per the study methods: Amplification with reference gene primers provided the estimates of nucleated cell counts. The table came from immunoSEQ multiplex PCR; TCRdb's copy has only in-frame clones and leaves some out. That table is the source of V, J and clone size, and D and trimming were worked out from the DNA. The sample consists of about 15,000 clones, about 80% of them appearing once. This CDR3 is 15 amino acids long. After removal of 3 bases from V and 2 bases from J, the junction contained 1 base not matched to a gene. Germline loops: CDR1 SGDLS, CDR2 YYNGEE. This sample stems from a study of blood T cell repertoires in COVID-19. Background on the study: The study drew acute and convalescent COVID-19 samples from the United States, Italy and Spain. From T cells, B-cell-depleted T cells, or PBMCs came the material, which was cDNA or gDNA.

The material sequenced was peripheral blood. The origin of this receptor is a man between 65 and 79 years old with active or convalescent COVID-19. The chain joins TRBV9 to TRBJ2-6, with TRBD1 matching over 8 bases. CDR3 coding DNA: TGTGCCAGCAGCGCCAGGGGGCCTGGGGCCAACGTCCTGACTTTC. This gives the protein CASSARGPGANVLTF.